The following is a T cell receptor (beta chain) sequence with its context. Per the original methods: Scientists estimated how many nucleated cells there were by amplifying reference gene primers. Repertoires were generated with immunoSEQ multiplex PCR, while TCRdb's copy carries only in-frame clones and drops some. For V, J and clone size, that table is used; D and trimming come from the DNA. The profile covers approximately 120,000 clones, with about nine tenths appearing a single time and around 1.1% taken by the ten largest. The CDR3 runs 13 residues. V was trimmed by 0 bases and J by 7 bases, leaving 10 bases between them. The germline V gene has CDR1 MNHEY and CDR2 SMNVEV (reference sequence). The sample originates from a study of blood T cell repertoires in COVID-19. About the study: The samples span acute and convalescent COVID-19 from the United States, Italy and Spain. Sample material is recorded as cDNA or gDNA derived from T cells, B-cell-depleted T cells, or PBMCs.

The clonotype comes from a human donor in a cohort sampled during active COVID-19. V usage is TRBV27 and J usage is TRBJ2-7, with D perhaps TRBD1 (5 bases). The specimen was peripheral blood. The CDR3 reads CASSLSGRWEQYF. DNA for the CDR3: TGTGCCAGCAGTTTATCGGGGCGTTGGGAGCAGTACTTC.